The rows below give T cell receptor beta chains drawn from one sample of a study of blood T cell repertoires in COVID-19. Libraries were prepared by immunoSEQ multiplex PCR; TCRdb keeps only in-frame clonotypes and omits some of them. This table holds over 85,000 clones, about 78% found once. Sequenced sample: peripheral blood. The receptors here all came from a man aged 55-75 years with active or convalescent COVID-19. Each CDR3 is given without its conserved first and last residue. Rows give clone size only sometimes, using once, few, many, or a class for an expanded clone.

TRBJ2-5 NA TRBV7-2 ASSLGLAGSQETQY
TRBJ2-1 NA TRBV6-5 ASSLGAYNEQF
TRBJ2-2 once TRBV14 ASSRGTSGSGDTGELF
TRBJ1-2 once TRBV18 ASSPPGAAAYGYT
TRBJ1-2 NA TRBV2 ASSSIMAALYGYT
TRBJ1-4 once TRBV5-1 ASSPTTGTAYEKLF
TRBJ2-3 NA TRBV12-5 ASGLDWRKDTQY
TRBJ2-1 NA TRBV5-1 ASSYTGGNEQF
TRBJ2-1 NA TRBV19 ASRRDSLIYNEQF
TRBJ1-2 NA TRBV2 ASSELRSGTGAEGYT
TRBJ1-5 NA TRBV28 ASSFSGYQPQH
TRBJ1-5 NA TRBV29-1 SVSTGGPQH
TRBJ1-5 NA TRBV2 ASSMGANSNQPQH
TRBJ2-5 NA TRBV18 ASSPQYRETQY
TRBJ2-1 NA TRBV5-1 ASSSGTGNFYNEQF
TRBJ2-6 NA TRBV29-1 SVLSPLSGQIPSGANVLT
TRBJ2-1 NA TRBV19 ATTAGGSYNEQF
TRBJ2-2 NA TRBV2 ASSETSGRVGGELF
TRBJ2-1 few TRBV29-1 SVELADTNEQF
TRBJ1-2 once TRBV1 TSSQDHGGPLVGGYT
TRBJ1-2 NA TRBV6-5 ASSYGFAGGYT
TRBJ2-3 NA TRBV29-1 SVEGRLAGGKDTQY
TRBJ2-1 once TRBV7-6 ASSLGGLAIPEQF
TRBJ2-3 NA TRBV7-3 ASSSGTSGATDTQY
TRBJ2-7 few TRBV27 ASSLRGGYYEQY
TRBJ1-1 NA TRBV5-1 ASSPGQAINTEAF
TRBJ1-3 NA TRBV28 ASSLGGDLGNTIY